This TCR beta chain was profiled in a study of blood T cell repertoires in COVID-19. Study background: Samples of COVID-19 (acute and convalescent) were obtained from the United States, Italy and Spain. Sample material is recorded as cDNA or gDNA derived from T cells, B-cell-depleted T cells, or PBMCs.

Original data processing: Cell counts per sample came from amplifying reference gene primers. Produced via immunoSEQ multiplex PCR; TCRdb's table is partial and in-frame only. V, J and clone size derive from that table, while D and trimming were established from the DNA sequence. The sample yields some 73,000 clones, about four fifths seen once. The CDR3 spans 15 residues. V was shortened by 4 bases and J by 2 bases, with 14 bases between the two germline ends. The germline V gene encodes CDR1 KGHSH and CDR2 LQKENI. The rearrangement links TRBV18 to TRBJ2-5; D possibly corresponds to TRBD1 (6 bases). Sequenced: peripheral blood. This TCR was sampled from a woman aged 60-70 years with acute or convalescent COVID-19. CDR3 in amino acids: CASSLNTGLQETQYF. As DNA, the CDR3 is TGTGCCAGCTCACTTAATACAGGGCTACAAGAGACCCAGTACTTC.